The source of this T cell receptor beta chain is a study of cytomegalovirus exposure and HLA in healthy donors. This clone showed up just a few times. This CDR3 has 14 residues. Germline values: CDR1 SGHDT, CDR2 YYEEEE. V lost 4 bases to trimming and J lost 6 bases; unmatched junction nucleotides: 7. With 60 Vbeta and 13 Jbeta primers, the PCR was carried out. Sequenced by immunoSEQ multiplex PCR; TCRdb stores in-frame clones only, minus some. The profile shows fewer than 200,000 clones, around 77% of them singletons. The TCR originated in a man aged 55 to 70 in good health and CMV-seronegative. Sequences were obtained from PBMCs. This sequence joins TRBV5-6 and TRBJ2-3, with TRBD2 matching 8 bases. The CDR3 bases are TGTGCCAGCAGCCCGGGACTAGGCCCGGATACGCAGTATTTT. As protein: CASSPGLGPDTQYF. Looking up the rest from reference TRBV5-6 and TRBJ2-3 gives the full variable domain: DAGVTQSPTHLIKTRGQQVTLRCSPKSGHDTVSWYQQALGQGPQFIFQYYEEEERQRGNFPDRFSGHQFPNYSSELNVNALLLGDSALYLCASSPGLGPDTQYFGPGTRLTVL.